The 25 T cell receptor beta chains presented below share a single source sample, sequenced in a study of cytomegalovirus exposure and HLA in healthy donors (dated 2017 in TCRdb). The library was produced with the immunoSEQ multiplex PCR assay. The multiplex PCR relied on a mix of 60 forward primers for TCR Vbeta segments and 13 reverse primers for TCR Jbeta segments. In TCRdb, the immuneACCESS table is reduced to in-frame sequences with V and J assigned. These tables do not hold every clone; where another copy was compared, an unresolved V gene accounts for under half, and the others remain unexplained. The sample has 70,000 to 95,000 clones on record, around 62% of them singletons. Approximately 5% of the sample is in the top ten clones. The sample taken for sequencing was PBMCs. The receptors come from a woman in her twenties or thirties in good health and CMV-seropositive.

The V call is TRBV7-2, the J call TRBJ1-1, with TRBD1 identical over 7 bases. The CDR3 extends over 16 amino acids. Germline V gene sequence: CDR1 SGHTA, CDR2 FQGNSA. The trim removed 8 bases at V and 0 bases at J, leaving 12 bases unmatched. The chain's CDR3 is CASGPQGTSLNTEAFF. In DNA, the CDR3 is TGTGCCAGCGGCCCACAGGGGACCTCTTTGAACACTGAAGCTTTCTTT.

V gene TRBV18 combines with J gene TRBJ2-7; maybe TRBD2 (5 bases). V lost 4 bases and J 2 bases, leaving 12 bases between the germline ends. CDR1 and CDR2 from the germline V gene are KGHSH and LQKENI. The CDR3 covers 14 residues. CDR3 amino acids: CASSRGGNTYEQYF. The CDR3, as DNA: TGTGCCAGCTCACGTGGAGGTAACACCTACGAGCAGTACTTC.

This clone showed up just a few times. This sequence joins TRBV7-2 and TRBJ2-5, with a possible D match to TRBD2 (6 bases). CDR1 and CDR2 from the germline V gene are SGHTA and FQGNSA. Trimming removed 1 base at V and 4 bases at J, with 13 bases between. The CDR3 has 15 residues. The CDR3 nucleotides are TGTGCCAGCAGCTTAGGGTGGCAGGGAGGAGAGACCCAGTACTTC. Encoded protein: CASSLGWQGGETQYF.

The J gene is TRBJ2-3, the V gene TRBV10-2, with D uncertain. Trimming shortened V by 5 bases and J by 2 bases, and 5 bases separated the two germline ends. This CDR3 contains 12 residues. CDR1 WSHSY and CDR2 SAAADI come from the germline V gene. CDR3 protein: CASSQDTDTQYF. For the CDR3, the DNA is TGCGCCAGCAGTCAGGACACAGATACGCAGTATTTT.

This clone was seen just once. V gene TRBV7-8 combines with J gene TRBJ1-2; a possible D gene is TRBD1 (6 bases). Trimming left V 1 base short and J 4 bases short, with 10 bases between. CDR3 length: 14 amino acids. CDR1 and CDR2 from the germline V gene are SGHVS and FQNEAQ. In DNA form, the CDR3 reads TGTGCCAGCAGCTTAGGACAGGACAGCTATGGCTACACCTTC. Encoded protein: CASSLGQDSYGYTF.

This clone was seen only a few times. The chain links TRBV6-1 to TRBJ1-2, with D maybe TRBD1 (6 bases). Trimming took 4 bases from V and 3 from J, leaving 9 bases between them. Germline-derived CDR1 and CDR2 are MNHNS and SASEGT. The CDR3 length is 13 residues. CDR3 sequence: CASSVQGYYGYTF. The CDR3 nucleotides read TGTGCCAGCAGTGTACAGGGTTACTATGGCTACACCTTC.

This clone was seen a single time. The V gene is TRBV6-1, the J gene TRBJ1-1; 9 nucleotides align to TRBD1. This CDR3 is built from 15 residues. Germline V lookup: CDR1 MNHNS, CDR2 SASEGT. The trim removed 4 bases at V and 4 bases at J, leaving 7 bases unmatched. This chain's CDR3 is CASSGQWTGATEAFF. The CDR3 nucleotides read TGTGCCAGCAGTGGCCAATGGACAGGGGCCACTGAAGCTTTCTTT.

This chain links TRBV19 with TRBJ2-1, with D possibly matching TRBD1 (6 bases). V was pared by 4 bases and J by 5 bases, with 9 bases between. Looked up from germline, CDR1 is LNHDA and CDR2 is SQIVND (reference sequence). The CDR3 has 13 amino acids. CDR3 region: CASSTRTDNEQFF. The CDR3 coding sequence is TGTGCCAGTAGTACTCGGACAGACAATGAGCAGTTCTTC.

The V call is TRBV10-1, the J call TRBJ2-1, with TRBD2 as a possible D gene (5 bases). The germline V gene encodes CDR1 WNHNN and CDR2 SYGVQD (reference sequence). V was cut by 6 bases and J by 6 bases, with 9 bases left in between. This CDR3 has 12 residues. Here the CDR3 reads CASSGLSNEQFF. DNA for the CDR3: TGCGCCAGCAGCGGACTCTCCAATGAGCAGTTCTTC.

This clone has more than one count but fewer than ten. The chain combines TRBV28 with TRBJ1-2, with 7 bases lining up with TRBD1. The CDR3 has 14 residues. Trimming at V came to 2 bases and at J to 6 bases, leaving 6 bases not matched to a gene. Germline CDR1 and CDR2: MDHEN and SYDVKM. The CDR3 DNA reads TGTGCCAGCAGTTTACCCTCGGACAGGCATGGCTACACCTTC. This sequence encodes CASSLPSDRHGYTF.

This chain links TRBV5-1 with TRBJ1-4; D might be TRBD1 (5 bases). Per the germline V gene, CDR1 is SGHRS and CDR2 is YFSETQ. The CDR3 sequence is 15 residues long. V was trimmed by 4 bases and J by 0 bases, leaving 10 bases between them. CDR3 in amino acids: CASSRGGATNEKLFF. DNA for the CDR3: TGCGCCAGCAGCCGAGGAGGGGCAACTAATGAAAAACTGTTTTTT.

This clone has a handful of counts. The CDR3 here is CASSRTLGNQETQYF. In nucleotides, the CDR3 is TGTGCCAGCAGCCGGACTCTCGGGAACCAAGAGACCCAGTACTTC. This chain uses TRBV14 with TRBJ2-5; D possibly corresponds to TRBD2 (5 bases). Trimming stripped 4 bases from V and 0 bases from J, with 12 bases between. CDR3 length: 15 amino acids. Germline V gene sequence: CDR1 SGHDN, CDR2 FVKESK.

This clone was observed once. The chain recombines TRBV14 with TRBJ2-1, with 11 bases lining up with TRBD2. The ends lost 4 bases at V and 6 bases at J; junction bases unmatched: 8. The V gene's germline CDR1 is SGHDN and CDR2 FVKESK. CDR3 length: 16 amino acids. The CDR3 here is CASSPLLAGGSNEQFF. The CDR3 coding sequence is TGTGCCAGCAGCCCACTTCTAGCGGGGGGTAGCAATGAGCAGTTCTTC.

This clone occurred a few times. V is TRBV18 and J is TRBJ1-4; 7 bases agree with TRBD1. Germline loops: CDR1 KGHSH, CDR2 LQKENI. This CDR3 has 14 residues. With V trimmed by 4 bases and J by 3 bases, 2 bases remained unmatched. CDR3 sequence reads: CASSRGTANEKLFF. CDR3 nucleotides: TGTGCCAGCTCACGTGGGACAGCTAATGAAAAACTGTTTTTT.

This chain links TRBV6-5 with TRBJ1-2, with D unresolved. The CDR3 contains 14 residues. V lost 4 bases and J lost 3, with 12 bases in between. Germline V gene data show CDR1 as MNHEY and CDR2 as SVGAGI. In DNA, the CDR3 is TGTGCCAGCAGTTGGATGGGGAGAGACTATGGCTACACCTTC. Protein product: CASSWMGRDYGYTF.

This clone showed up just a few times. The same CDR3 arises from other DNA sequences in this sample as well. The CDR3 sequence is CASSLGQGGYTF. The CDR3 DNA reads as TGTGCCAGTAGTCTCGGACAGGGGGGCTACACCTTC. This rearrangement joins TRBV19 to TRBJ1-2; TRBD1 aligns across 9 bases. V lost 5 bases and J lost 8; bases outside the gene matches: 3. The CDR3 is 12 residues long. Germline CDR1 LNHDA, CDR2 SQIVND (reference sequence).

V gene TRBV30 combines with J gene TRBJ1-6; 9 bases are shared with TRBD1. Germline V gives CDR1 GTSNPN, CDR2 SVGIG (reference sequence). After removal of 3 bases from V and 7 bases from J, the junction contained 4 bases not matched to a gene. The CDR3 totals 14 residues. The CDR3 DNA is TGTGCCTGGAGACGGGACAGGGAAAATTCACCCCTCCACTTT. As protein: CAWRRDRENSPLHF.

This chain connects TRBV18 to TRBJ2-2; the match to TRBD1 covers 9 bases. The CDR3 covers 15 residues. Trimming took 4 bases from V and 7 from J; bases not matched to a gene: 7. Germline V CDR1 and CDR2: KGHSH, LQKENI. The CDR3: CASSRQDRGGGELFF. The DNA for the CDR3 is TGTGCCAGCTCACGGCAGGACAGGGGCGGCGGGGAGCTGTTTTTT.

V is TRBV19 and J is TRBJ2-3; 8 bases fit TRBD1. This CDR3 is built from 16 residues. V shed 6 bases and J 0 bases; nucleotides not matched to a gene: 8. Germline loops: CDR1 LNHDA, CDR2 SQIVND (reference sequence). CDR3 coding DNA: TGTGCCAGTAGCCGAAGACAGGGGTCTAGCACAGATACGCAGTATTTT. It yields the protein CASSRRQGSSTDTQYF. The full variable domain, rest sourced from reference TRBV19 and TRBJ2-3, is DGGITQSPKYLFRKEGQNVTLSCEQNLNHDAMYWYRQDPGQGLRLIYYSQIVNDFQKGDIAEGYSVSREKKESFPLTVTSAQKNPTAFYLCASSRRQGSSTDTQYFGPGTRLTVL.

This clone appeared a few times. This chain joins TRBV28 and TRBJ1-5; D gene unclear. This CDR3 has 13 residues. The germline gives CDR1 MDHEN, CDR2 SYDVKM. Trimming removed 8 bases from V and 3 bases from J, with 11 bases in between. CDR3 sequence reads: CASSRGLNQPQHF. The CDR3 bases are TGTGCCAGCTCTCGGGGTCTCAATCAGCCCCAGCATTTT.

The rearrangement links TRBV28 to TRBJ2-7; D is undetermined. Germline CDR1 and CDR2: MDHEN and SYDVKM. V gave up 6 bases and J gave up 4 bases, with 7 bases separating them. The CDR3 is made up of 11 amino acids. CDR3 sequence: CASSPRYEQYF. The CDR3 DNA reads TGTGCCAGCAGCCCCCGGTACGAGCAGTACTTC.

The chain is built from TRBV7-9 and TRBJ2-5; 8 bases align to TRBD2. The CDR3 runs to 18 residues. The junction had 16 bases not matched to a gene; V was cut back by 2 bases and J by 5 bases. The germline V gene has CDR1 SEHNR and CDR2 FQNEAQ (reference sequence). The CDR3 reads CASSLSSLSGGAVETQYF. The DNA of the CDR3 is TGTGCCAGCAGCTTATCCTCATTAAGCGGGGGAGCTGTCGAGACCCAGTACTTC.

Turning to this clone: Its ends do not fully match the called genes, so a read error is possible. The gene calls are TRBV6-1 and TRBJ1-2, with no clear D. The germline V gene has CDR1 MNHNS and CDR2 SASEGT. This CDR3 region has 14 residues. The CDR3 reads CASSEGRTNYGYPF. In DNA form, the CDR3 reads TGTGCCAGCAGTGAGGGCAGGACTAACTATGGCTACCCCTTC.

The V call is TRBV10-3, the J call TRBJ1-1, with D maybe TRBD1 (5 bases). The ends were cut back, 4 bases at V and 1 base at J, with 16 bases in the middle. Germline values: CDR1 ENHRY, CDR2 SYGVKD. The CDR3 has 16 amino acids. CDR3 residues: CAISAPPGEGNTEAFF. In nucleotides, the CDR3 is TGTGCCATCAGTGCCCCCCCGGGGGAGGGGAACACTGAAGCTTTCTTT.

This chain links TRBV9 with TRBJ2-2; D perhaps matches TRBD1 (6 bases). In germline, CDR1 is SGDLS, CDR2 YYNGEE. This CDR3 comprises 15 residues. The V gene lost 3 bases and the J gene lost 3 bases, with 12 bases spanning the gap. CDR3 coding DNA: TGTGCCAGCAGCGCCCGGACAGCTGACACCGGGGAGCTGTTTTTT. It specifies CASSARTADTGELFF.